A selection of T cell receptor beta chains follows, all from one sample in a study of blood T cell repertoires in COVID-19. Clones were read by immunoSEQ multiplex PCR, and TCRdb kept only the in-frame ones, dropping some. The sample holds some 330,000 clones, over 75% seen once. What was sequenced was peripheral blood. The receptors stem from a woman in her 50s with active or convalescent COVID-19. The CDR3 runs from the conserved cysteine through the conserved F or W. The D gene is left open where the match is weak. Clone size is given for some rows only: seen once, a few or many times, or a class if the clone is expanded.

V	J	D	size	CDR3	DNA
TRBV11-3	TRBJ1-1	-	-	CASSLGRANTEAFF	TGTGCCAGCAGCTTAGGGAGAGCGAACACTGAAGCTTTCTTT
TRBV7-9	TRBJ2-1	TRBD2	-	CASSLADGRAGRREQFF	TGTGCCAGCAGCTTAGCGGACGGGAGGGCCGGAAGGAGGGAGCAGTTCTTC
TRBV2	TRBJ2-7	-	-	CASRIGMGSDSYEQYF	TGTGCCAGCCGGATAGGGATGGGTAGCGACTCCTACGAGCAGTACTTC
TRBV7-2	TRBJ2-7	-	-	CASRFNVGISYEQYF	TGTGCCAGCAGATTTAACGTTGGCATCTCCTACGAGCAGTACTTC
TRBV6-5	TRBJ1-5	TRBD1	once	CASSYPGTDNQPQHF	TGTGCCAGCAGTTACCCCGGGACAGACAATCAGCCCCAGCATTTT
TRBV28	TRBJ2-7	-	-	CASSSADWHSYEQYF	TGTGCCAGCAGTTCCGCCGACTGGCACTCCTACGAGCAGTACTTC
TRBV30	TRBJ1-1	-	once	CAWTGNVNTEAFF	TGTGCCTGGACGGGAAACGTGAACACTGAAGCTTTCTTT
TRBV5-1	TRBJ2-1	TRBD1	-	CASSPRQGGSYNEQFF	TGCGCCAGCAGCCCTCGACAGGGGGGCTCCTACAATGAGCAGTTCTTC
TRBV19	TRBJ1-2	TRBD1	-	CASSVLGDRGDGYTF	TGTGCCAGTAGTGTTCTAGGAGACAGGGGAGATGGCTACACCTTC
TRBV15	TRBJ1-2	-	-	CATSRGHGANYGYTF	TGTGCCACCAGCAGAGGGCACGGGGCTAACTATGGCTACACCTTC
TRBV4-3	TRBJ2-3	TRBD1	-	CASSLHRTGGADTQYF	TGCGCCAGCAGCCTCCACCGGACAGGGGGCGCCGATACGCAGTATTTT
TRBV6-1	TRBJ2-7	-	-	CASSERSGGSSYEQYF	TGTGCCAGCAGTGAACGCAGCGGAGGAAGCTCCTACGAGCAGTACTTC
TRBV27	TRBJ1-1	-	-	CASSLLASGNTEAFF	TGTGCCAGCAGTTTATTGGCCAGCGGGAACACTGAAGCTTTCTTT
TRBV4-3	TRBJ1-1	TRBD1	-	CASSPGRGIMNTEAFF	TGCGCCAGCAGCCCCGGCAGGGGGATTATGAACACTGAAGCTTTCTTT
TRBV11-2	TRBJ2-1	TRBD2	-	CASSLSGRNPNEQFF	TGTGCCAGCAGCCTAAGCGGGAGGAATCCGAATGAGCAGTTCTTC
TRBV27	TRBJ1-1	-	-	CASSYSAGRTEAFF	TGTGCCAGCAGTTACTCGGCGGGGCGTACTGAAGCTTTCTTT
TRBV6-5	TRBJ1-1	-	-	CASSLGLGTAFF	TGTGCCAGCAGTTTGGGACTGGGTACGGCTTTCTTT
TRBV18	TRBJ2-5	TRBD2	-	CASSRQRGGLQETQYF	TGTGCCAGCTCACGGCAGCGGGGGGGACTCCAAGAGACCCAGTACTTC
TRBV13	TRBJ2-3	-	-	CASSSNSQTTQYF	TGTGCCAGCAGCTCAAACTCACAGACTACGCAGTATTTT
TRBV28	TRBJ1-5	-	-	CASSVQRTAYQPQHF	TGTGCCAGCAGTGTTCAAAGGACAGCCTATCAGCCCCAGCATTTT
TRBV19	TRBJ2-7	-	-	CASSIDPRGIFYEQYF	TGTGCCAGTAGTATAGATCCTAGAGGCATCTTCTACGAGCAGTACTTC
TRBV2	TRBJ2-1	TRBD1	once	CASHRGNEQFF	TGTGCCAGCCACAGGGGCAATGAGCAGTTCTTC
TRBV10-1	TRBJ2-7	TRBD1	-	CASSESGDRDYEQYF	TGCGCCAGCAGTGAGTCTGGGGACAGGGACTACGAGCAGTACTTC
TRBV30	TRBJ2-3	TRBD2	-	CAWSGRRGLAGSTDTQYF	TGTGCCTGGAGTGGTCGGAGAGGACTAGCGGGGAGCACAGATACGCAGTATTTT
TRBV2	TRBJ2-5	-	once	CASSESVRETQYF	TGTGCCAGCAGTGAATCTGTGCGAGAGACCCAGTACTTC
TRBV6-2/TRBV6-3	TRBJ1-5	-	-	CASSFNSNQPQHF	TGTGCCAGCAGTTTTAACAGTAATCAGCCCCAGCATTTT
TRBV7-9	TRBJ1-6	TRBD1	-	CASSLADRENSPLHF	TGTGCCAGCAGCTTAGCGGACAGGGAAAATTCACCCCTCCACTTT
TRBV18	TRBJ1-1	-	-	CASSPTGIGTEAFF	TGTGCCAGCTCACCCACAGGGATCGGGACTGAAGCTTTCTTT
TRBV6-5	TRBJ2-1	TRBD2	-	CASPPRVAGDREQFF	TGTGCCAGCCCTCCCCGGGTAGCGGGAGACCGGGAGCAGTTCTTC
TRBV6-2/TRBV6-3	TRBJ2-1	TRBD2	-	CASSYPYIAGLANEQFF	TGTGCCAGCAGTTACCCTTACATAGCGGGGCTGGCCAATGAGCAGTTCTTC
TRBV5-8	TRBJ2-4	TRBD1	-	CASSPGQGEAKNIQYF	TGTGCCAGCAGCCCCGGACAGGGCGAGGCCAAAAACATTCAGTACTTC
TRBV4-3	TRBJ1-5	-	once	CASSQSLDRNQPQHF	TGCGCCAGCAGCCAGTCTCTAGACAGGAATCAGCCCCAGCATTTT
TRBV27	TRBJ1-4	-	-	CASMRRANEKLFF	TGTGCCAGCATGAGGCGGGCTAATGAAAAACTGTTTTTT
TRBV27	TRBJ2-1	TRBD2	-	CASTPGLADNEQFF	TGTGCCAGCACCCCGGGACTAGCGGACAATGAGCAGTTCTTC
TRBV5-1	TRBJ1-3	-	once	CASRHGGGVAAPIYF	TGCGCCAGCAGACATGGCGGGGGCGTCGCCGCCCCCATATATTTT
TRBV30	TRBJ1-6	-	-	CAWSSGGAGLGSPLHF	TGTGCCTGGAGTTCGGGTGGTGCAGGGCTGGGTTCACCCCTCCACTTT
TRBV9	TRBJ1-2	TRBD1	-	CASSGDRPNYTF	TGTGCCAGCAGCGGGGACAGGCCTAACTACACCTTC
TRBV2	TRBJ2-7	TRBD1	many	CASSKTGGISYEQYF	TGTGCCAGCAGCAAAACAGGGGGCATCTCCTACGAGCAGTACTTC
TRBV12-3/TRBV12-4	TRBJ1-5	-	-	CASSRAGNQPQHF	TGTGCCAGCAGCCGGGCAGGGAATCAGCCCCAGCATTTT
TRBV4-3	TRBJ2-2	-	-	CASSQAELTRFGELFF	TGCGCCAGCAGCCAAGCCGAATTGACTAGGTTCGGGGAGCTGTTTTTT
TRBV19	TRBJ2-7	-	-	CASSELSAGFYEQYF	TGTGCCAGTAGCGAGCTATCTGCGGGCTTTTACGAGCAGTACTTC
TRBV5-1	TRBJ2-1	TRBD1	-	CASSLRDRGYNEQFF	TGCGCCAGCAGCTTGCGGGACAGGGGTTACAATGAGCAGTTCTTC
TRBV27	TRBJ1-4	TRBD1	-	CASRPTRQGSTNEKLFF	TGTGCCAGCAGACCCACGAGACAGGGGTCAACTAATGAAAAACTGTTTTTT
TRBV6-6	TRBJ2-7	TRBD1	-	CASSPGTASYEQYF	TGTGCCAGCAGCCCCGGGACAGCCTCCTACGAGCAGTACTTC
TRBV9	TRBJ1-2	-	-	CASSARVNYGYTF	TGTGCCAGCAGCGCGAGGGTTAACTATGGCTACACCTTC
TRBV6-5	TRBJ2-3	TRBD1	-	CASSSRQGGRTDTQYF	TGTGCCAGCAGTTCCCGACAGGGGGGACGCACAGATACGCAGTATTTT
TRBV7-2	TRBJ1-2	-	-	CASSIRSGVNYGYTF	TGTGCCAGCAGTATTCGGTCTGGAGTCAACTATGGCTACACCTTC
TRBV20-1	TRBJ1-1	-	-	CSARQNTEAFF	TGCAGTGCTAGACAGAACACTGAAGCTTTCTTT
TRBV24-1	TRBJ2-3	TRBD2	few	CATSGLTSGGEDTQYF	TGTGCCACCAGTGGTCTGACTAGCGGGGGGGAAGATACGCAGTATTTT
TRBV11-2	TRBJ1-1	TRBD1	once	CASSLVAGGAFNTEAFF	TGTGCCAGCAGCTTAGTGGCAGGGGGCGCATTCAACACTGAAGCTTTCTTT
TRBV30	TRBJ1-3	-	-	CAWSPGSSGNTIYF	TGTGCCTGGAGTCCAGGGTCCTCTGGAAACACCATATATTTT
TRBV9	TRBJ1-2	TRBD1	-	CASSPGQDGYTF	TGTGCCAGCAGCCCAGGACAGGATGGCTACACCTTC
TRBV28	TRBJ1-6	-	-	CASSPGLRTSPLHF	TGTGCCAGCAGTCCCGGACTCCGGACCTCACCCCTCCACTTT